This TCR beta chain was sequenced in a study of Ad26.COV2.S vaccination and SARS-CoV-2 variants. Study details: Donor joined the COV1001 Ad26.COV2.S trial arm. Once or twice, 56 days apart, Ad26.COV2.S was delivered intramuscularly. Study-wide findings and caveats: Higher spike-specific TCR breadth was found in vaccine recipients than in placebo recipients.

With regard to this clone: What it binds is unknown. At the DNA level, this CDR3 is encoded by other sequences in the same sample as well.

With V trimmed by 0 bases and J by 8 bases, 5 bases remained unmatched. The CDR3 has 16 residues. The V gene's germline CDR1 is LGHDT and CDR2 YNNKEL (reference sequence). Regarding treatment: around 19 received Ad26.COV2.S at low or high dose, single or two shots; roughly 5 received placebo; per-sample allocation not given. Sampling occurred on day 63 after the first vaccine or placebo injection. Participants' vaccine, an Ad26 vector, delivered Wuhan-strain SARS-CoV-2 spike. Sequencing used immunoSEQ multiplex PCR; TCRdb keeps in-frame clones, though not all of them. The table includes 290,000 or so clones, roughly 86% detected once.

The genes are TRBV3-1 (or the pseudogene TRBV3-2) and TRBJ1-4, with TRBD1 identical over 11 bases. The sequence was obtained from a person aged 18-60 years who received the Ad26.COV2.S COVID-19 vaccine or a placebo. Here the sequenced sample was peripheral blood, taken in a trial of Ad26.COV2.S vaccine versus placebo. The CDR3 nucleotides are TGTGCCAGCAGCCAAGATCTCGGGACAGGGGGAGAAAAACTGTTTTTT. Translating it yields CASSQDLGTGGEKLFF.